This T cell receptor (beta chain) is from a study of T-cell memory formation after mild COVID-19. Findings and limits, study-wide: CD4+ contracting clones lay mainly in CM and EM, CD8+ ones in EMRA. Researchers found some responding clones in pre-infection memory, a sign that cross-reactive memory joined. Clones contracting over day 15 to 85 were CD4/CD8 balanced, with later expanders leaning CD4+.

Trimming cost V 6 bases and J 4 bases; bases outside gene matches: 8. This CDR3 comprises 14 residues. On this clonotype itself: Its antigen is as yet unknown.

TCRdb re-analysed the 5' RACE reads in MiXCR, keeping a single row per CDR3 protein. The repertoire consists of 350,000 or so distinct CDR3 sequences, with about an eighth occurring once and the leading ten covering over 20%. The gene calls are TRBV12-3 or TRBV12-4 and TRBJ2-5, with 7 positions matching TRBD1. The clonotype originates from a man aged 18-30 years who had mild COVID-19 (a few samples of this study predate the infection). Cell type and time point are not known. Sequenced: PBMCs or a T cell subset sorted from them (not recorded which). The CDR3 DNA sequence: TGTGCCAGCAGCCGAACAGGGGTCGCAGAGACCCAGTACTTC. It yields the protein CASSRTGVAETQYF.